This is a list of T cell receptor beta chains from one sample in a study of blood T cell repertoires in COVID-19. Repertoires were generated with immunoSEQ multiplex PCR, while TCRdb's copy carries only in-frame clones and drops some. Among roughly 150,000 clones, roughly four fifths were seen once, and the ten largest hold less than 3.5%. Input material: peripheral blood. The receptors here all came from a woman older than 75 with COVID-19, enrolled during active disease. Each CDR3 is given with its conserved first and last residue. Each record gives: V gene, J gene, D gene, clone size, CDR3 DNA, CDR3 protein. A D gene is named only where the DNA matches it firmly. Size tells how often a clone was seen (once, few, many) or the class of an expanded clone, and some rows leave it out.

V: TRBV19; J: TRBJ2-5; D: TRBD1; size: NA; DNA: TGTGCCAGTAGGATAAACACAGGGGGCTGGGAGACCCAGTACTTC; CDR3: CASRINTGGWETQYF
V: TRBV5-1; J: TRBJ2-2; D: NA; size: few; DNA: TGCGCCAGCAGCTTTGGGGCGGGAACGAACACCGGGGAGCTGTTTTTT; CDR3: CASSFGAGTNTGELFF
V: TRBV18; J: TRBJ2-7; D: TRBD2; size: NA; DNA: TGTGCCAGCTCACCCACCGGGACTAGAAACGAGCAGTACTTC; CDR3: CASSPTGTRNEQYF
V: TRBV7-2; J: TRBJ2-1; D: TRBD2; size: NA; DNA: TGTGCCAGCAGCCCCAGACTAGCGGGAGGGCCTAGGGGTGAGCAGTTCTTC; CDR3: CASSPRLAGGPRGEQFF
V: TRBV9; J: TRBJ2-1; D: NA; size: NA; DNA: TGTGCCAGCAGCGTAGATAGGGGGACCTACAATGAGCAGTTCTTC; CDR3: CASSVDRGTYNEQFF
V: TRBV4-1; J: TRBJ1-2; D: NA; size: NA; DNA: TGCGCCAGCAGCCAAGATGGGGGGGGGTACTATGGCTACACCTTC; CDR3: CASSQDGGGYYGYTF
V: TRBV19; J: TRBJ2-7; D: TRBD1; size: NA; DNA: TGTGCCAGTAGTTCCGGGACAGGGGCCTACGAGCAGTACTTC; CDR3: CASSSGTGAYEQYF
V: TRBV7-2; J: TRBJ2-7; D: NA; size: once; DNA: TGTGCCAGCAGCTTAGAGAGGCTCTCCTACGAGCAGTACTTC; CDR3: CASSLERLSYEQYF
V: TRBV11-3; J: TRBJ2-2; D: NA; size: NA; DNA: TGTGCCAGCAGCTTAGCCTCAGACACCGGGGAGCTGTTTTTT; CDR3: CASSLASDTGELFF
V: TRBV7-9; J: TRBJ2-1; D: NA; size: once; DNA: TGTGCCAGCAGCTTAAGCCGGGACAATGAGCAGTTCTTC; CDR3: CASSLSRDNEQFF
V: TRBV30; J: TRBJ2-7; D: NA; size: NA; DNA: TGTGCCTGGAGCCTAGGGGGAATTTACGAGCAGTACTTC; CDR3: CAWSLGGIYEQYF
V: TRBV19; J: TRBJ2-7; D: TRBD1; size: NA; DNA: TGTGCCAGTAGTACGGCCGGGACAGGGTTCTACGAGCAGTACTTC; CDR3: CASSTAGTGFYEQYF
V: TRBV5-1; J: TRBJ1-2; D: NA; size: NA; DNA: TGCGCCAGCAGCTTGGGACAGGCCGATGGCTACACCTTC; CDR3: CASSLGQADGYTF
V: TRBV15; J: TRBJ1-4; D: NA; size: NA; DNA: TGTGCCACCAGCGGGGGCCGGGATGAAAAACTGTTTTTT; CDR3: CATSGGRDEKLFF
V: TRBV6-6; J: TRBJ2-1; D: NA; size: NA; DNA: TGTGCCAGCAGGCGGGACCTCTACAATGAGCAGTTCTTC; CDR3: CASRRDLYNEQFF
V: TRBV9; J: TRBJ2-3; D: NA; size: NA; DNA: TGTGCCAGCAGCGTAGACGCAGGGGGCACAGATACGCAGTATTTT; CDR3: CASSVDAGGTDTQYF
V: TRBV7-3; J: TRBJ2-2; D: TRBD2; size: NA; DNA: TGTGCCAGCAGCCCAAGGACTAGCGGGGGGGCTGACACCGGGGAGCTGTTTTTT; CDR3: CASSPRTSGGADTGELFF
V: TRBV7-2; J: TRBJ2-1; D: NA; size: NA; DNA: TGTGCCAGCAGCGAGGGACTGTTCTCGGACAATGAGCAGTTCTTC; CDR3: CASSEGLFSDNEQFF
V: TRBV5-6; J: TRBJ1-2; D: NA; size: NA; DNA: TGTGCCAGCAGCGCCGGACTGGGGTCCAAAGACATCTATGGCTACACCTTC; CDR3: CASSAGLGSKDIYGYTF
V: TRBV21-1; J: TRBJ2-7; D: NA; size: few; DNA: TGTGCCAGCAGATACTCCGGGACAGGGGATCCGTACGAGCAGTACTTC; CDR3: CASRYSGTGDPYEQYF
V: TRBV28; J: TRBJ1-5; D: NA; size: NA; DNA: TGTGCCAGCAGCCAAATCGGTCGATACAATCAGCCCCAGCATTTT; CDR3: CASSQIGRYNQPQHF
V: TRBV29-1; J: TRBJ2-2; D: NA; size: NA; DNA: TGCAGCGCCGGTGAGGTCACCGGGGAGCTGTTTTTT; CDR3: CSAGEVTGELFF
V: TRBV2; J: TRBJ2-3; D: TRBD2; size: NA; DNA: TGTGCCAGCAGCCTAGCGGGAAGATACACAGATACGCAGTATTTT; CDR3: CASSLAGRYTDTQYF
V: TRBV11-3; J: TRBJ2-7; D: NA; size: NA; DNA: TGTGCCAGCAGCTTAGCACGCGGATACGAGCAGTACTTC; CDR3: CASSLARGYEQYF
V: TRBV28; J: TRBJ1-1; D: NA; size: NA; DNA: TGTGCCAGCAGTTTCTCTTACTTAAGGGAGACTGAAGCTTTCTTT; CDR3: CASSFSYLRETEAFF
V: TRBV28; J: TRBJ1-4; D: NA; size: NA; DNA: TGTGCCAGCAGTCCCCGCGGAGGGGCGAGGGAAAAACTGTTTTTT; CDR3: CASSPRGGAREKLFF
V: TRBV5-8; J: TRBJ1-3; D: NA; size: NA; DNA: TGTGCCAGCAGCTTCCTCCGTTCCTCTGGAAACACCATATATTTT; CDR3: CASSFLRSSGNTIYF
V: TRBV10-3; J: TRBJ2-2; D: NA; size: NA; DNA: TGTGCCATCACCGGGACACTGAACACCGGGGAGCTGTTTTTT; CDR3: CAITGTLNTGELFF
V: TRBV5-4; J: TRBJ2-2; D: NA; size: NA; DNA: TGTGCCAGCAGCCGACCGGGACTGAGCACCGGGGAGCTGTTTTTT; CDR3: CASSRPGLSTGELFF
V: TRBV7-2; J: TRBJ2-7; D: TRBD1; size: NA; DNA: TGTGCCAGCAGCTCGACAGGGAGAGGGGCCTACGAGCAGTACTTC; CDR3: CASSSTGRGAYEQYF
V: TRBV19; J: TRBJ1-1; D: NA; size: NA; DNA: TGTGCCAGTAGGACAGGCGGTCGGACTGAAGCTTTCTTT; CDR3: CASRTGGRTEAFF
V: TRBV4-2; J: TRBJ1-2; D: TRBD1; size: NA; DNA: TGTGCCAGCAGCCAAGATAGGAACAGGGGGCAAGGCTACACCTTC; CDR3: CASSQDRNRGQGYTF
V: TRBV7-9; J: TRBJ1-2; D: NA; size: NA; DNA: TGTGCCAGCAGCTTAGAGGGTGGGGCGGGCTACACCTTC; CDR3: CASSLEGGAGYTF
V: TRBV27; J: TRBJ1-4; D: NA; size: once; DNA: TGTGCCAGCAGAAGTCGATGGGGGCTTACTAATGAAAAACTGTTTTTT; CDR3: CASRSRWGLTNEKLFF
V: TRBV10-2; J: TRBJ2-1; D: TRBD2; size: NA; DNA: TGCGCCAGCAGTGAGTACCTAGCGGGAGATGAGCAGTTCTTC; CDR3: CASSEYLAGDEQFF
V: TRBV5-3; J: TRBJ2-7; D: NA; size: NA; DNA: TGTGCCAGAAGCTTGGCCGGGATGTCTGCCTACGAGCAGTACTTC; CDR3: CARSLAGMSAYEQYF
V: TRBV11-2; J: TRBJ2-1; D: TRBD2; size: NA; DNA: TGTGCCAGCAGCTTTGTAGCGGGAGGGATTGAGCAGTTCTTC; CDR3: CASSFVAGGIEQFF
V: TRBV21-1; J: TRBJ1-1; D: NA; size: NA; DNA: TGTGCCAGCATTTCAGGGACTGAAGCTTTCTTT; CDR3: CASISGTEAFF
V: TRBV11-2; J: TRBJ1-1; D: TRBD1; size: NA; DNA: TGTGCCAGCAGCCCGCAGGGACAGTTGAACACTGAAGCTTTCTTT; CDR3: CASSPQGQLNTEAFF
V: TRBV2; J: TRBJ1-2; D: NA; size: once; DNA: TGTGCCAGCACCAGGGCGGGGTTCGGCTATGGCTACACCTTC; CDR3: CASTRAGFGYGYTF
V: TRBV6-5; J: TRBJ2-7; D: NA; size: NA; DNA: TGTGCCAGCAGTTTTTTGGTTTTAGGACAGAGGTACGAGCAGTACTTC; CDR3: CASSFLVLGQRYEQYF
V: TRBV9; J: TRBJ2-3; D: TRBD1; size: NA; DNA: TGTGCCAGCAGCGCCCGGGACAGGTACACAGATACGCAGTATTTT; CDR3: CASSARDRYTDTQYF